Each of the 8 T cell receptor beta chains below was sequenced from the same sample in a study of T-cell reconstitution after alpha-beta-depleted transplantation in children. The TCRbeta library was prepared with unique molecular identifiers. TCRdb redid the calling of the PCR reads with MiXCR, one entry per CDR3 protein. The table has over 200,000 distinct CDR3 sequences, about a tenth seen once. The sequencing here drew on PBMCs, taken before TCRalphabeta/CD19-depleted stem cell transplant. The receptors derive from a child less than two years old with acute myeloid leukemia, due to receive a stem cell transplant.

This clonotype occurred many times. The chain uses TRBV29-1 and TRBJ2-5; D assignment may be TRBD1 or TRBD2 (5 bases each). The CDR3 has 13 amino acids. V lost 4 bases and J 4 bases, leaving 13 bases between the germline ends. The V gene's germline CDR1 is SQVTM and CDR2 ANQGSEA. The CDR3 sequence is CSVGSGGTETQYF. DNA for the CDR3: TGCAGCGTTGGGTCTGGGGGAACAGAGACCCAGTACTTC.

This clonotype occurred a few times. The rearrangement joins TRBV7-8 to TRBJ1-3, with 10 bases aligning to TRBD1. Germline-derived CDR1 and CDR2 are SGHVS and FQNEAQ. After removal of 2 bases from V and 3 bases from J, the junction contained 7 bases not matched to a gene. The CDR3 spans 17 residues. CDR3 region: CASSLRDRGIFGNTIYF. In nucleotides, the CDR3 is TGTGCCAGCAGCTTAAGGGACAGGGGCATTTTTGGAAACACCATATATTTT.

The chain is built from TRBV7-9 and TRBJ2-3; TRBD2 matches at 16 bases. Germline trimming cut 5 bases from V and 4 bases from J; bases unmatched to any gene: 3. CDR3 length: 16 residues. Germline V gene sequence: CDR1 SEHNR, CDR2 FQNEAQ (reference sequence). Here the CDR3 reads CASSQGLAGGSDTQYF. For the CDR3, the DNA is TGTGCCAGCAGCCAGGGACTAGCGGGAGGGTCAGATACGCAGTATTTT. The full variable domain, its missing parts supplied by reference TRBV7-9 and TRBJ2-3, is DTGVSQNPRHKITKRGQNVTFRCDPISEHNRLYWYRQTLGQGPEFLTYFQNEAQLEKSRLLSDRFSAERPKGSFSTLEIQRTEQGDSAMYLCASSQGLAGGSDTQYFGPGTRLTVL.

In its sample, this clonotype was seen a few times. The genes are TRBV7-8 and TRBJ1-2; the D is unclear. The CDR3 has 13 residues. Trimming shortened V by 3 bases and J by 9 bases, and 14 bases separated the two germline ends. Per germline, CDR1 SGHVS and CDR2 FQNEAQ. CDR3 in amino acids: CASSFTARGSYTF. The DNA for the CDR3 is TGTGCCAGCAGCTTCACGGCCCGCGGGAGCTACACCTTC.

This clonotype occurred once. One base away lies a much larger clone, so this may be a sequencing read error. The chain recombines TRBV5-1 with TRBJ2-5; 16 nucleotides align to TRBD2. This CDR3 has 15 amino acids. The V gene end was trimmed by 8 bases and the J gene end by 4 bases; junction bases not matched to a gene: 5. The germline CDR1 and CDR2 sequences are SGHRS and YFSETQ. The CDR3 DNA is TGCGCCAGGAGCGGGACTAGCGGGAGGGGAGAGACCCAGTACTTC. This translates into CARSGTSGRGETQYF.

This clonotype has at least ten counts. CDR3 in DNA: TGCGCCAGCAGCCAAGACCCGGGAGGAACAGATACGCAGTATTTT. Protein product: CASSQDPGGTDTQYF. The rearrangement joins TRBV4-3 to TRBJ2-3; 7 bases are shared with TRBD2. Germline CDR1 and CDR2: LGHNA and YSLEER. This CDR3 has 15 residues. V shed 0 bases and J 3 bases; nucleotides not matched to a gene: 3.

This clonotype was observed many times. The chain carries TRBV15 and TRBJ1-1; D call uncertain. The germline V and J ends were trimmed by 3 bases and 2 bases, with 19 bases remaining between them. Looked up from germline, CDR1 is LNHNV and CDR2 is YYDKDF (reference sequence). The CDR3 has 17 residues. CDR3 protein: CATSSTSYPRRNTEAFF. The DNA for the CDR3 is TGTGCCACCAGCAGCACTTCCTACCCGAGGCGAAACACTGAAGCTTTCTTT.

V is TRBV5-8 and J is TRBJ2-2; D remains unclear. Germline lookup yields CDR1 SGHTS and CDR2 YDEGEE. The CDR3 consists of 14 residues. V lost 0 bases, J lost 4 bases, and 7 bases lay in between. The CDR3 DNA is TGTGCCAGCAGCTTGGGGCTCATCACCGGGGAGCTGTTTTTT. This codes for CASSLGLITGELFF. The complete variable domain, with remaining parts taken from reference TRBV5-8 and TRBJ2-2, reads EAGVTQSPTHLIKTRGQQATLRCSPISGHTSVYWYQQALGLGLQFLLWYDEGEERNRGNFPPRFSGRQFPNYSSELNVNALELEDSALYLCASSLGLITGELFFGEGSRLTVL.